This T cell receptor beta chain comes out of a study of cytomegalovirus exposure and HLA in healthy donors. The PCR had 60 Vbeta and 13 Jbeta primers. Here immunoSEQ multiplex PCR was the method, and the copy in TCRdb shows in-frame clones only, minus some. Of around 90,000 clones listed, about 85% were seen once; the top ten hold 6.5% to 8.5%. Germline CDR1 SEHNR, CDR2 FQNEAQ (reference sequence). The CDR3 spans 13 residues. V dropped 7 bases and J dropped 0 bases, with 9 bases sitting between them. Findings and caveats of the study: The availability of immune exposure information extended only to CMV serostatus. Clonal expansion was found to be greater in HLA-associated TCR beta chains than in equally common others in a later analysis. Specificity of three CMV-associated chains for CMV antigens was verified in vitro.

Only a few counts were recorded for this clone. Its target is not known. The sequencing sample was made of PBMCs. The chain couples TRBV7-9 to TRBJ1-1; no clear D gene. This receptor was taken from a man aged 40-49 years in good health and CMV-seropositive. The CDR3 reads CASKENMNTEAFF. In DNA, the CDR3 is TGTGCCAGCAAGGAGAATATGAACACTGAAGCTTTCTTT. The complete variable domain, with remaining parts taken from reference TRBV7-9 and TRBJ1-1, reads DTGVSQNPRHKITKRGQNVTFRCDPISEHNRLYWYRQTLGQGPEFLTYFQNEAQLEKSRLLSDRFSAERPKGSFSTLEIQRTEQGDSAMYLCASKENMNTEAFFGQGTRLTVV.